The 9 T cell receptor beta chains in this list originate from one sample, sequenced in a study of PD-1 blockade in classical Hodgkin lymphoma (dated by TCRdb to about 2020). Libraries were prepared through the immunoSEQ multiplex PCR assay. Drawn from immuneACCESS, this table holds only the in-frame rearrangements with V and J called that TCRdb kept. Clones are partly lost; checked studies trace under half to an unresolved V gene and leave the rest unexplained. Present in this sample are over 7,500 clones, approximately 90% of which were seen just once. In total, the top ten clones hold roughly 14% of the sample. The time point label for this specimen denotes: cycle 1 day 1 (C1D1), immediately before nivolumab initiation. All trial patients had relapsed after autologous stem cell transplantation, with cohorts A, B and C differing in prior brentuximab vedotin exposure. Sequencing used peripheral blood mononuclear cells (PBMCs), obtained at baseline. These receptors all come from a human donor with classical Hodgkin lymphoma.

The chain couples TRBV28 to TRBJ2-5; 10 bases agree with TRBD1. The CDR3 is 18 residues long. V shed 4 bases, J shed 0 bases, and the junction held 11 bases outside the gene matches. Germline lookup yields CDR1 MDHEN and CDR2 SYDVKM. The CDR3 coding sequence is TGTGCCAGCAGTTCCCTCGCCCTGGGACAGGGGTACCAAGAGACCCAGTACTTC. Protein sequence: CASSSLALGQGYQETQYF.

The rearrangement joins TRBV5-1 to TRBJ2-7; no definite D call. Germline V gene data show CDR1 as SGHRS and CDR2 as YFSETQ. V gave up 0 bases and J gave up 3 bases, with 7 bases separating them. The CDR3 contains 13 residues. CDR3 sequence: CASSLGQIYEQYF. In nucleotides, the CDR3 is TGCGCCAGCAGCTTGGGGCAGATCTACGAGCAGTACTTC. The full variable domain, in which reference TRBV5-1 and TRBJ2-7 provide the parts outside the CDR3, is KAGVTQTPRYLIKTRGQQVTLSCSPISGHRSVSWYQQTPGQGLQFLFEYFSETQRNKGNFPGRFSGRQFSNSRSEMNVSTLELGDSALYLCASSLGQIYEQYFGPGTRLTVT.

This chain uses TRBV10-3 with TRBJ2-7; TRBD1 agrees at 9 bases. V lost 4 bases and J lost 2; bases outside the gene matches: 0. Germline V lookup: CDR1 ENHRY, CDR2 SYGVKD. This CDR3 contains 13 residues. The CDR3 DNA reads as TGTGCCATCAGTGGGACAGGGGCCTACGAGCAGTACTTC. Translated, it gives CAISGTGAYEQYF.

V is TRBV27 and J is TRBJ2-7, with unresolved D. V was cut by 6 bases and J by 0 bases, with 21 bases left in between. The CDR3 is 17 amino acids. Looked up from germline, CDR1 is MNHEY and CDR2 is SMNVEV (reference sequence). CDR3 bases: TGTGCCAGCAGCCGCTCCCACCTCTTTTTTAGCTCCTACGAGCAGTACTTC. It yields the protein CASSRSHLFFSSYEQYF.

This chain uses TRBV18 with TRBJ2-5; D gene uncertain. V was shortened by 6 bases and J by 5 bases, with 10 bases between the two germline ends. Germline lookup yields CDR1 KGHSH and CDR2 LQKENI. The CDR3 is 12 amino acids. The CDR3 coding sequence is TGTGCCAGCTCGCTAGATGGTGAGACCCAGTACTTC. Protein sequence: CASSLDGETQYF.

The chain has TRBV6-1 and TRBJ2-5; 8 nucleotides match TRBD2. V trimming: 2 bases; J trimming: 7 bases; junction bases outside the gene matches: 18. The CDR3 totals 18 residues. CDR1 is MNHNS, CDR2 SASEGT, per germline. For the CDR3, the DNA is TGTGCCAGCAGTGAAATGGGGCTAGCGGGTCCGGGGAGGGGGACCCAGTACTTC. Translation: CASSEMGLAGPGRGTQYF.

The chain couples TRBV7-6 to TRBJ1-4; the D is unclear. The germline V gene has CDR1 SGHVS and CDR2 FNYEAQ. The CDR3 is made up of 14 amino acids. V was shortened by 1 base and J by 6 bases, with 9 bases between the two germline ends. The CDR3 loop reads CASSLEADDEKLFF. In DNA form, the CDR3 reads TGTGCCAGCAGCTTAGAGGCTGACGATGAAAAACTGTTTTTT.

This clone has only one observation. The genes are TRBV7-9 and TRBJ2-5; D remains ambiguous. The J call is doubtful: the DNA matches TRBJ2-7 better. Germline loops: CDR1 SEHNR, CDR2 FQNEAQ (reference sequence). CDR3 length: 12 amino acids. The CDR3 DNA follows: TGTGCCAGCAGCTCCGTAGCCTACGAGCAGTACTTC. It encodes CASSSVAYEQYF.

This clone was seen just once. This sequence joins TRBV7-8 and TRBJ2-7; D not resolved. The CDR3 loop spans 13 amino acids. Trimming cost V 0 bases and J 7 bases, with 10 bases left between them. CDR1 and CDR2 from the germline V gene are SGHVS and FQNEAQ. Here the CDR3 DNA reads TGTGCCAGCAGCTTAGCTCCCTTCGTTGAGCAGTACTTC. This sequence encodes CASSLAPFVEQYF.